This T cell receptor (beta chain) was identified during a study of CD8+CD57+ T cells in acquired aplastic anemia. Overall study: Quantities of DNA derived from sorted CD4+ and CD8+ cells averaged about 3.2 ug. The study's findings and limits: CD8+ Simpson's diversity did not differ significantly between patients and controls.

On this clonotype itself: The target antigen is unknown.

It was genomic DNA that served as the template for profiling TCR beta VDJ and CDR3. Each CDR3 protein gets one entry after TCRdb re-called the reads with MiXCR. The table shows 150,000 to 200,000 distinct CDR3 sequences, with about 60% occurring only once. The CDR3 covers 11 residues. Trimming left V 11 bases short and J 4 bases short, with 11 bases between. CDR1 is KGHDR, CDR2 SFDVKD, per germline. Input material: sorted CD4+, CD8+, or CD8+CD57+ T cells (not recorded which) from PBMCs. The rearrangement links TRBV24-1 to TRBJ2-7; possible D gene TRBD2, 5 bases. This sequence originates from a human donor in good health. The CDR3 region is CASIPGYEQYF. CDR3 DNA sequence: TGTGCCAGCATCCCGGGGTACGAGCAGTACTTC.